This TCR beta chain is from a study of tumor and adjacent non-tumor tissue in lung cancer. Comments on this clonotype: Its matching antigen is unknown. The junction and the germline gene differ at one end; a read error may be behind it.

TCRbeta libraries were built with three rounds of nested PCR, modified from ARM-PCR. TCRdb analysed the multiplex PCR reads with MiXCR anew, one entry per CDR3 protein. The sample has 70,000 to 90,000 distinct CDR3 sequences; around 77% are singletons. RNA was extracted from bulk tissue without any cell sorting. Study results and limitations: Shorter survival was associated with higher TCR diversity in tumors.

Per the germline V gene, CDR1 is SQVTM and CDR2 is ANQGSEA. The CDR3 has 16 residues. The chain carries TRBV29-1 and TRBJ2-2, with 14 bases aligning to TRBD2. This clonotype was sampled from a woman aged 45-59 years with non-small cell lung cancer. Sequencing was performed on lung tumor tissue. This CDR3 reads CSGMTSGREDTWELFF. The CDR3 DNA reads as TGCAGCGGGATGACTAGCGGGAGGGAAGACACCTGGGAGCTGTTTTTT.